This T cell receptor (beta chain) originates from a study of vaccination effects on CD4 cells after COVID-19 (dated by TCRdb to between 2020 and 2023). Regarding the study in general: To identify antigen-specific CD4+ T cell clonotypes by their expansion, the ViraFEST assay first stimulated PBMC with viral peptide pools and then applied TCR sequencing. Each participant received two doses of an mRNA SARS-CoV-2 vaccine, either BNT162b2 or mRNA-1273. Pre-vaccine samples from two convalescent patients were drawn 16 days and one week before the first dose, 142 and 148 days after COVID-19 diagnosis. Each well held under 2.5 million PBMC cultured in IMDM containing approximately 5% human AB serum, 8.5 to 10 IU/ml IL-2 and gentamicin, along with about 9.3 ug/ml peptides. SARS-CoV-2 spike-specific CD4+ TCR repertoires were compared before and after mRNA vaccination in COVID-19 convalescent patients and in infection-naive vaccine recipients. The full study included roughly 10 COVID-19 convalescent patients and a few SARS-CoV-2-naive healthy vaccine recipients. The Oncomine TCR Beta short-read assay on an Illumina iSeq 100 was used to sequence cultures from other donors in the study. Paper-wide results and their limitations: The study was limited by a small number of convalescent patients and lacked early post-infection timepoints. Among convalescent patients, the spike-reactive repertoire after vaccination was made up mainly of new vaccine-induced clones that were largely distinct from the clones induced by infection. Both infection-induced and vaccine-induced clones contracted markedly at late post-vaccination timepoints, which is consistent with waning T cell responses.

After more than nine days of culture, CD4+ T cells were isolated with the EasySep CD4+ T cell isolation kit. PCR-confirmed SARS-CoV-2 infection had occurred in convalescent patients between March and December 2020, before the Alpha, Beta and Delta variants emerged in the United States. On days 3 and 7, half of the culture medium was replaced with fresh IL-2-containing medium. Each peptide stimulation condition was cultured in triplicate wells unless otherwise noted. Using Ficoll-Paque Plus gradient centrifugation, PBMC were separated from whole blood and then either used fresh or cryopreserved at -140C. The QIAamp micro DNA kit was used to extract genomic DNA from the cultured CD4+ T cells. Libraries were made using the immunoSEQ multiplex PCR assay. DNA from the CD4+ T cells that had been cultured and isolated underwent TCR beta CDR3 sequencing. The original pipeline was this. Non-productive TCR sequences were removed, reads were trimmed to the CDR3 region, and CDR3s of at least 7 amino acids were retained. Antigen-specific clonotypes were identified using the MANAFEST web app by comparison of expansion in peptide wells against reference cultures. For clones to be considered positive, expansion at FDR<0.05 versus reference and all other wells, an odds ratio above 5, and a frequency above 0.1% in two replicate wells were required. Clonotypes significantly expanded in SARS-CoV-2 spike wells and in at least one common cold coronavirus spike condition were defined as cross-reactive. CDR3 similarity was assessed by Levenshtein distance using the stringdist R package, and unrooted trees were constructed with ape in R 3.6.1. Here the immuneACCESS table is served through TCRdb, limited to in-frame sequences with V and J called. Missing clones are a known gap in these copies; in checked studies unresolved V genes cover under half, and the rest lacks a known reason. V and J calls and clone size are copied from that table; D and trimming were computed from the DNA. The sample includes approximately 60,000 clones, with 72% observed a single time. The leading ten clones occupy 20% to 25% of the sample.

V is cut back by 7 bases and J by 2 bases, with 7 bases in the junction unmatched. Looking up the germline V gene yields CDR1 MNHEY and CDR2 SVGAGI. From the cysteine through the phenylalanine, the CDR3 covers 14 amino acids. Only the CDR3 region is kept as DNA, spanning 42 bases read in frame from base 1. This clone occurred a few times. Its antigen has not been determined. One base away there is no much larger clone; base qualities are not given. This clonotype was obtained from a human donor who had a prior SARS-CoV-2 infection. The rearranged chain carries TRBV6-5 and TRBJ1-2, and TRBD1 matches 7 of the central bases. The material sequenced was CD4+ T cells from PBMCs cultured without peptide, taken before COVID-19 vaccination. This receptor carries the CDR3 CASTPGQDNYGYTF. At the DNA level, the sequence is TGTGCCAGCACTCCCGGACAGGACAACTATGGCTACACCTTC.